This T cell receptor (beta chain) originates from a study of T cell clones after liver transplantation. Looking at the study overall: Until 12-24 months post-transplant, subjects got standard immunosuppression and no induction.

Notes on the study in general: The donor-reactive repertoire was only partly measurable in a couple of subjects, lacking donor cells.

Only in-frame clones appear in the TCRdb table, and some are missing; sequencing was by immunoSEQ multiplex PCR. This table holds under 35,000 clones, around 94% found once. Sorting of unstimulated PBMCs yielded separate CD3+CD4+ and CD3+CD8+ fractions. The germline V gene has CDR1 LNHNV and CDR2 YYDKDF (reference sequence). The CDR3 sequence is 18 residues long. The J segment lost 5 bases and the V segment lost 9 bases, leaving 24 bases of the junction unmatched. With regard to this clone: The antigen is not known.

The source material was CD8+ T cells from blood, sampled 12 months after liver transplant. This TCR came from a human patient who received a liver transplant. Some T cells may be supplied by the graft donor. J is TRBJ2-5 and V is TRBV15; 7 bases agree with TRBD1. The CDR3 region has the DNA TGTGCCACGTCGGAAGGGGTCCAGGGGGATAAAATACAGGAGACCCAGTACTTC. Its translation: CATSEGVQGDKIQETQYF. The variable domain in full, completed from reference TRBV15 and TRBJ2-5, reads DAMVIQNPRYQVTQFGKPVTLSCSQTLNHNVMYWYQQKSSQAPKLLFHYYDKDFNNEADTPDNFQSRRPNTSFCFLDIRSPGLGDTAMYLCATSEGVQGDKIQETQYFGPGTRLLVL.